These 26 T cell receptor beta chains came from one sample sequenced in a study of CXCR3-negative and CXCR3-positive naive CD8 T cells. Libraries of TRB cDNA were made by 5' RACE and carried UMIs. TCRdb re-analyzed the 5' RACE reads; it lists each CDR3 protein once, without DNA. Its table lists 45,000 to 55,000 distinct CDR3 sequences. Sequencing input: memory CD8+ T cells from blood. The receptor source for this set is a human donor in good health. Some clones in this sample may be carry-over from other donors' samples.

V gene TRBV5-1 combines with J gene TRBJ2-5. Germline CDR1 SGHRS, CDR2 YFSETQ. The CDR3 runs 15 residues. CDR3 sequence: CASSSRRASQETQYF. Supplemented by reference TRBV5-1 and TRBJ2-5, the full variable domain reads KAGVTQTPRYLIKTRGQQVTLSCSPISGHRSVSWYQQTPGQGLQFLFEYFSETQRNKGNFPGRFSGRQFSNSRSEMNVSTLELGDSALYLCASSSRRASQETQYFGPGTRLLVL.

The chain joins TRBV6-5 to TRBJ2-7; TCRdb's D gene call, TRBD1, goes unchecked for lack of DNA. Germline loops: CDR1 MNHEY, CDR2 SVGAGI. There are 14 residues in the CDR3. The CDR3 sequence is CASRTGTGGLEQYF.

The chain combines TRBV7-6 with TRBJ2-7. The CDR3 is made up of 16 amino acids. Germline V gives CDR1 SGHVS, CDR2 FNYEAQ. The CDR3: CASSLASGSSRYEQYF. Together with reference TRBV7-6 and TRBJ2-7, the CDR3 gives the full variable domain: GAGVSQSPRYKVTKRGQDVALRCDPISGHVSLYWYRQALGQGPEFLTYFNYEAQQDKSGLPNDRFSAERPEGSISTLTIQRTEQRDSAMYRCASSLASGSSRYEQYFGPGTRLTVT.

The V and J genes are TRBV6-5 and TRBJ2-1; TCRdb lists TRBD2, though no DNA is available to test this call. The CDR3 consists of 16 residues. Germline CDR1 is MNHEY and CDR2 is SVGAGI. The CDR3 is CASSLAGGSSYNEQFF.

The genes are TRBV6-4 and TRBJ1-2; TCRdb picks TRBD1, but there is no DNA to check that call. The CDR3 contains 12 residues. The germline V gene has CDR1 MRHNA and CDR2 SNTAGT. CDR3: CASSDQGDGYTF.

The chain combines TRBV20-1 with TRBJ2-1; the D call of TRBD1 rests on TCRdb alone, since no DNA is present to check it. The CDR3 is 17 amino acids. Germline CDR1 and CDR2: DFQATT and SNEGSKA (reference sequence). This chain's CDR3 is CSATPEVGRTVYNEQFF.

The chain carries TRBV7-9 and TRBJ1-2. This CDR3 is 19 amino acids long. CDR1 and CDR2 (germline): SEHNR, FQNEAQ (reference sequence). CDR3 amino acids: CASSLALGDRAKFYYGYTF. Full variable domain (missing parts from reference TRBV7-9 and TRBJ1-2): DTGVSQNPRHKITKRGQNVTFRCDPISEHNRLYWYRQTLGQGPEFLTYFQNEAQLEKSRLLSDRFSAERPKGSFSTLEIQRTEQGDSAMYLCASSLALGDRAKFYYGYTFGSGTRLTVV.

The rearrangement joins TRBV20-1 to TRBJ1-1; TCRdb's D gene call, TRBD1, goes unchecked for lack of DNA. The CDR3 spans 18 residues. Germline V gives CDR1 DFQATT, CDR2 SNEGSKA (reference sequence). The CDR3 here is CSARDLHGLGTANTEAFF.

Measured by frequency, this clonotype is medium-sized. J is TRBJ1-1 and V is TRBV6-5; no DNA is available, so the TRBD1 call from TCRdb remains unchecked. The CDR3 runs to 18 residues. Germline loops: CDR1 MNHEY, CDR2 SVGAGI. This chain's CDR3 is CASSYLGEGSRLNTEAFF.

The V call is TRBV15, the J call TRBJ2-1; the TCRdb call, TRBD2, lacks DNA for checking. The germline CDR1 and CDR2 sequences are LNHNV and YYDKDF (reference sequence). The length of the CDR3 is 15 residues. The CDR3 spells CATSNLMGLVDEQFF.

The genes are TRBV7-9 and TRBJ1-4. CDR3 length equals 17 residues. Germline V gene data show CDR1 as SEHNR and CDR2 as FQNEAQ (reference sequence). The CDR3: CASSLAGPSGVDEKLFF.

The rearrangement links TRBV11-1 to TRBJ2-2. The length of the CDR3 is 12 residues. CDR1 is SGHAT, CDR2 FQDESV, per germline (reference sequence). CDR3 sequence: CASSLQTGELFF.

V gene TRBV28 combines with J gene TRBJ2-1; TCRdb's assignment of TRBD1 cannot be checked, as there is no DNA. Germline CDR1 reads MDHEN; CDR2 reads SYDVKM. The CDR3 loop spans 13 amino acids. The CDR3 loop is CASTAGPYNEQFF. Full variable domain (outside the CDR3, taken from reference TRBV28 and TRBJ2-1): DVKVTQSSRYLVKRTGEKVFLECVQDMDHENMFWYRQDPGLGLRLIYFSYDVKMKEKGDIPEGYSVSREKKERFSLILESASTNQTSMYLCASTAGPYNEQFFGPGTRLTVL.

The V and J genes are TRBV29-1 and TRBJ2-2; TCRdb lists TRBD1, though no DNA is available to test this call. Germline lookup yields CDR1 SQVTM and CDR2 ANQGSEA. The CDR3 sequence is 14 residues long. The CDR3: CSVETGEVTGELFF.

The V and J genes are TRBV5-1 and TRBJ2-1; TCRdb designates TRBD1, a call that cannot be tested without DNA. The CDR3 is made up of 13 amino acids. The germline V gene has CDR1 SGHRS and CDR2 YFSETQ. The CDR3 sequence: CASSIGQLNEQFF.

The chain carries TRBV7-6 and TRBJ2-5; the TCRdb call, TRBD1, lacks DNA for checking. Germline CDR1 SGHVS, CDR2 FNYEAQ. The CDR3 sequence is 15 residues long. The CDR3 loop is CASSLGQGTGETQYF.

The V gene is TRBV9, the J gene TRBJ2-7; with no DNA, the TCRdb D assignment of TRBD1 cannot be verified. The CDR3 is 13 amino acids. Per germline, CDR1 SGDLS and CDR2 YYNGEE. The CDR3 region is CASSGDPHYDQYF.

This chain links TRBV5-1 with TRBJ2-2; the D call of TRBD1 rests on TCRdb alone, since no DNA is present to check it. The CDR3 runs to 16 residues. Germline V gene lookup returns CDR1 SGHRS and CDR2 YFSETQ. The CDR3 spells CARVPRAVRTSGSCFF.

The chain couples TRBV28 to TRBJ2-1; TCRdb's assignment of TRBD2 cannot be checked, as there is no DNA. This CDR3 comprises 14 residues. CDR1 is MDHEN and CDR2 is SYDVKM in the germline V gene. The CDR3 is CASSPAWALSEQFF.

The CDR3 loop reads CAISESGEGPPYQETQYF. The rearrangement links TRBV10-3 to TRBJ2-5; checking the TCRdb D call of TRBD2 is not possible without DNA. Germline values: CDR1 ENHRY, CDR2 SYGVKD. The CDR3 consists of 18 residues.

The rearrangement uses TRBV27 and TRBJ1-5; without DNA, the TCRdb call of TRBD1 cannot be checked. Germline V gene lookup returns CDR1 MNHEY and CDR2 SMNVEV (reference sequence). CDR3 length: 16 residues. The CDR3 loop reads CASSRDSGGGNQPQHF.

The rearrangement links TRBV6-6 to TRBJ2-7; checking the TCRdb D call of TRBD2 is not possible without DNA. The germline gives CDR1 MNHNY, CDR2 SVGAGI (reference sequence). This CDR3 contains 13 residues. CDR3 protein: CASSWTSGNEQYF.

V usage is TRBV7-6 and J usage is TRBJ2-5; TCRdb's D call of TRBD1 is untestable without DNA. In germline, CDR1 is SGHVS, CDR2 FNYEAQ. This CDR3 has 17 amino acids. The CDR3 here is CASSTFVGTAGMETQYF.

This sequence joins TRBV5-1 and TRBJ1-1; the D gene TCRdb calls, TRBD1, cannot be checked with no DNA. Germline loops: CDR1 SGHRS, CDR2 YFSETQ. The CDR3 extends over 17 amino acids. CDR3 loop: CASSRSGTGGYVNEAFF.

The chain employs TRBV19 and TRBJ2-3. CDR3 length: 14 residues. Germline-derived CDR1 and CDR2 are LNHDA and SQIVND (reference sequence). This CDR3 is CASSIERATDTQYF.

The chain uses TRBV4-1 and TRBJ2-5; TCRdb lists TRBD1, though no DNA is available to test this call. This CDR3 spans 16 amino acids. Per germline, CDR1 MGHRA and CDR2 YSYEKL. The CDR3: CASSQDGPPLEETQYF.